The 12 T cell receptor beta chains below come from one sample, sequenced in a study of cytomegalovirus exposure and HLA in healthy donors. A multiplex PCR was run with 60 Vbeta primers and 13 Jbeta primers. Assay: immunoSEQ multiplex PCR; the TCRdb copy retains only in-frame clones and omits some. This table holds some 180,000 clones, roughly 79% found once. The sequenced sample consisted of PBMCs. The receptors originated from a male donor in good health and CMV-seronegative.

In DNA, the CDR3 is TGTGCCAGCAGCTTAGATAGCGCCTATGGCTACACCTTC. It encodes CASSLDSAYGYTF. This rearrangement joins TRBV11-2 to TRBJ1-2; D is unresolved. The CDR3 totals 13 residues. Trimming stripped 0 bases from V and 4 bases from J, with 6 bases between. Germline CDR1 SGHAT, CDR2 FQNNGV.

The chain carries TRBV2 and TRBJ2-2, with 8 bases fitting TRBD1. The CDR3 covers 14 residues. Trimming took 7 bases from V and 5 from J; bases not matched to a gene: 6. Germline CDR1 reads SNHLY; CDR2 reads FYNNEI. This CDR3 is CASTMDRVTGELFF. Written as DNA, the CDR3 is TGTGCCAGCACCATGGACAGGGTGACCGGGGAGCTGTTTTTT.

The V call is TRBV2, the J call TRBJ1-6; TRBD1 might be the D (5 bases). The ends were cut back, 5 bases at V and 6 bases at J, with 17 bases in the middle. This CDR3 is 16 amino acids long. CDR1 SNHLY and CDR2 FYNNEI come from the germline V gene. The CDR3 sequence: CASSIPGGRINSPLHF. CDR3 DNA: TGTGCCAGCAGTATACCCGGGGGACGAATTAATTCACCCCTCCACTTT.

The J gene is TRBJ2-1, the V gene TRBV6-6; D unclear. Trimming removed 6 bases from V and 9 bases from J, with 18 bases in between. Per the germline V gene, CDR1 is MNHNY and CDR2 is SVGAGI (reference sequence). The CDR3 loop spans 14 amino acids. The chain's CDR3 is CASSSAVKLTEQFF. CDR3 coding DNA: TGTGCCAGCAGCTCCGCGGTGAAATTAACTGAGCAGTTCTTC.

J is TRBJ2-1 and V is TRBV2; 7 nucleotides agree with TRBD2. CDR1 is SNHLY and CDR2 is FYNNEI in the germline V gene. The CDR3 covers 15 residues. V shed 4 bases and J 5 bases; nucleotides not matched to a gene: 8. CDR3 DNA: TGTGCCAGCAGTGTGGGAGGGTCTGGGAACAATGAGCAGTTCTTC. Translation: CASSVGGSGNNEQFF.

The V gene is TRBV6-5, the J gene TRBJ2-3, with 12 bases aligning to TRBD2. The CDR3 loop spans 16 amino acids. Per germline, CDR1 MNHEY and CDR2 SVGAGI. V gave up 2 bases and J gave up 6 bases; unmatched junction bases: 6. CDR3 amino acids: CASSYGRLAGADTQYF. The CDR3 region has the DNA TGTGCCAGCAGTTACGGCCGACTAGCGGGAGCCGATACGCAGTATTTT.

The chain's CDR3 is CASSYNLSSCRGIEAVNQPQHF. CDR3 nucleotides: TGTGCCAGCAGCTACAACCTAAGTTCCTGCAGGGGCATTGAGGCGGTCAATCAGCCCCAGCATTTT. The chain carries TRBV7-4 and TRBJ1-5, with D perhaps matching TRBD1 (6 bases). Trimming removed 4 bases at V and 3 bases at J, with 34 bases between. Germline loops: CDR1 SGHVT, CDR2 SQSDAQ. The CDR3 runs to 22 residues.

The J gene is TRBJ1-2, the V gene TRBV6-5, with TRBD1 matching over 7 bases. The CDR3 covers 13 residues. The V gene end was trimmed by 6 bases and the J gene end by 4 bases; junction bases not matched to a gene: 5. CDR1 is MNHEY, CDR2 SVGAGI, per germline. DNA for the CDR3: TGTGCCAGCAGCCCCACAGGGGTCTATGGCTACACCTTC. Its translation is CASSPTGVYGYTF.

This chain joins TRBV7-8 and TRBJ1-2; 9 bases agree with TRBD1. The germline CDR1 and CDR2 sequences are SGHVS and FQNEAQ. The CDR3 extends over 18 amino acids. V was clipped by 5 bases and J by 6 bases; unmatched bases: 19. The CDR3 reads CASSLRDRGIVKADGYTF. In DNA form, the CDR3 reads TGTGCCAGCAGCCTTCGAGACAGGGGGATCGTGAAGGCGGATGGCTACACCTTC.

The V and J genes are TRBV7-2 and TRBJ2-7; 14 nucleotides align to TRBD2. V lost 4 bases to trimming and J lost 2 bases; unmatched junction nucleotides: 1. Looked up from germline, CDR1 is SGHTA and CDR2 is FQGNSA. This CDR3 region has 15 residues. The CDR3 bases are TGTGCCAGCAGCTCGACTAGCGGGAGGGCCTACGAGCAGTACTTC. Protein sequence: CASSSTSGRAYEQYF. Filled out from reference TRBV7-2 and TRBJ2-7, the complete variable domain reads GAGVSQSPSNKVTEKGKDVELRCDPISGHTALYWYRQSLGQGLEFLIYFQGNSAPDKSGLPSDRFSAERTGGSVSTLTIQRTQQEDSAVYLCASSSTSGRAYEQYFGPGTRLTVT.

The chain recombines TRBV28 with TRBJ1-2; 7 bases are a match to TRBD1. The CDR3 is made up of 14 amino acids. J was trimmed by 4 bases and V by 5 bases; bases with no gene match: 7. Germline loops: CDR1 MDHEN, CDR2 SYDVKM. CDR3 bases: TGTGCCAGCAGTCCAGGACAGGCATCCTATGGCTACACCTTC. It yields the protein CASSPGQASYGYTF.

The chain's CDR3 is CASSQTGTGVNSPLHF. CDR3 coding DNA: TGCGCCAGCAGCCAAACCGGGACAGGGGTGAATTCACCCCTCCACTTT. This chain uses TRBV4-1 with TRBJ1-6, with 10 bases lining up with TRBD1. With 2 bases clipped from V and 7 bases from J, the junction kept 5 bases outside the gene matches. The CDR3 has 16 amino acids. Germline V CDR1 and CDR2: MGHRA, YSYEKL.